Here is one TCR beta chain with its context. Its specificity is unknown. Germline V gene data show CDR1 as KGHSH and CDR2 as LQKENI. The length of the CDR3 is 14 residues. Trimming removed 3 bases at V and 1 base at J, with 6 bases between. The sample belongs to a study of OX40 agonist ivuxolimab in advanced cancers. In the study overall: At 0.01 to 10 mg/kg, ivuxolimab was administered intravenously to patients every 2 weeks. Study results and limitations: Still undetermined is the antigen specificity of the expanded peripheral T cells.

At cycle 4 day 1, cycle 7 day 1, and baseline, blood was sampled. The assay was immunoSEQ multiplex PCR, and TCRdb's table has in-frame clones only and misses some. Here the sample spans approximately 70,000 clones, about 84% being singletons. This TCR was sampled from an adult with an advanced solid tumor such as melanoma, head and neck, liver or kidney cancer. The chain employs TRBV18 and TRBJ1-4, with D hard to call. Source: CD4+ or CD8+ T cells sorted from blood, taken in a trial of the OX40 agonist ivuxolimab. CDR3 in DNA: TGTGCCAGCTCACCTTCACAAACTAATGAAAAACTGTTTTTT. Its protein is CASSPSQTNEKLFF.